The rows below give T cell receptor beta chains drawn from one sample of a study of T cells in Graves' hyperthyroidism and ophthalmopathy. From the multiplex PCR reads, TCRdb called clonotypes with MiXCR, one entry per CDR3 protein. The sample consists of around 800,000 distinct CDR3 sequences, 35% to 45% of them appearing once. Sequenced: blood. The origin of the receptors is a man aged 18-30 years with Graves' hyperthyroidism. Each CDR3 is given with its conserved first and last residue. Each record gives: clone size, V gene, J gene, D gene, CDR3 protein, CDR3 DNA. The D gene is left open where the match is weak. Clone size, where shown, is once, few, many, or a class for clones that have expanded.

abundance: many; v_gene: TRBV10-1; j_gene: TRBJ1-2; d_gene: NA; CDR3aa: CASSATGAVGYTF; CDR3nt: TGCGCCAGCAGTGCTACCGGGGCGGTAGGCTACACCTTC
abundance: NA; v_gene: TRBV10-3; j_gene: TRBJ1-1; d_gene: NA; CDR3aa: CAPSGDLNTEAFF; CDR3nt: TGTGCCCCCTCAGGAGACCTGAACACTGAAGCTTTCTTT
abundance: NA; v_gene: TRBV7-9; j_gene: TRBJ1-3; d_gene: NA; CDR3aa: CASSQHRDEWENTIYF; CDR3nt: TGTGCCAGCAGCCAACACCGGGACGAATGGGAAAACACCATATATTTT
abundance: NA; v_gene: TRBV4-3; j_gene: TRBJ1-3; d_gene: NA; CDR3aa: CASSQDGRGTGNTIYF; CDR3nt: TGCGCCAGCAGCCAAGATGGAAGGGGAACTGGAAACACCATATATTTT
abundance: once; v_gene: TRBV12-3/TRBV12-4; j_gene: TRBJ1-5; d_gene: NA; CDR3aa: CASRDGIRAFIDQPQHF; CDR3nt: TGTGCCAGCAGAGACGGGATCAGGGCGTTTATAGATCAGCCCCAGCATTTT
abundance: many; v_gene: TRBV19; j_gene: TRBJ1-2; d_gene: TRBD1; CDR3aa: CASTPSQGGYGYTF; CDR3nt: TGTGCCAGTACCCCCTCACAGGGGGGCTATGGCTACACCTTC
abundance: few; v_gene: TRBV6-1; j_gene: TRBJ1-4; d_gene: TRBD1; CDR3aa: CAARDSYEKLFF; CDR3nt: TGTGCCGCCCGGGACAGCTATGAAAAACTGTTTTTT
abundance: NA; v_gene: TRBV7-2; j_gene: TRBJ2-1; d_gene: NA; CDR3aa: CASSPVLNEQFF; CDR3nt: TGTGCCAGCAGCCCAGTGCTTAATGAGCAGTTCTTC
abundance: NA; v_gene: TRBV10-3; j_gene: TRBJ2-7; d_gene: TRBD1; CDR3aa: CAISESDGTGLYEQYF; CDR3nt: TGTGCCATCAGTGAGTCGGATGGGACAGGGCTTTACGAGCAGTACTTC
abundance: many; v_gene: TRBV9; j_gene: TRBJ2-7; d_gene: NA; CDR3aa: CASSVGGEQYF; CDR3nt: TGTGCCAGCAGCGTAGGGGGGGAGCAGTACTTC
abundance: NA; v_gene: TRBV2; j_gene: TRBJ1-2; d_gene: NA; CDR3aa: CASSVGGAGYGYTF; CDR3nt: TGTGCCAGCAGTGTTGGGGGCGCGGGCTATGGCTACACCTTC
abundance: NA; v_gene: TRBV9; j_gene: TRBJ2-7; d_gene: NA; CDR3aa: CASSTAQGYEQYF; CDR3nt: TGTGCCAGCAGCACCGCTCAGGGGTACGAGCAGTACTTC
abundance: NA; v_gene: TRBV12-3/TRBV12-4; j_gene: TRBJ1-1; d_gene: NA; CDR3aa: CASRFGGTEAFF; CDR3nt: TGTGCCAGCAGATTTGGGGGGACTGAAGCTTTCTTT
abundance: NA; v_gene: TRBV2; j_gene: TRBJ2-2; d_gene: NA; CDR3aa: CASSEGAGTGELFF; CDR3nt: TGTGCCAGCAGTGAAGGGGCGGGCACCGGGGAGCTGTTTTTT
abundance: many; v_gene: TRBV2; j_gene: TRBJ2-7; d_gene: NA; CDR3aa: CASMGSWKYF; CDR3nt: TGTGCCAGCATGGGCTCCTGGAAGTACTTC
abundance: NA; v_gene: TRBV2; j_gene: TRBJ2-7; d_gene: NA; CDR3aa: CASTGTGTFRPYEQYF; CDR3nt: TGTGCCAGCACCGGAACCGGGACTTTCCGCCCCTACGAGCAGTACTTC